Each of the 5 T cell receptor beta chains below was sequenced from the same sample in a study of OX40 agonist ivuxolimab in advanced cancers. The method was immunoSEQ multiplex PCR; TCRdb's version includes in-frame clones alone and lacks a portion of them. Counted here are tens of thousands of clones, 80% to 90% occurring once; the ten biggest clones make up roughly 32%. The sample consisted of CD4+ or CD8+ T cells sorted from blood, taken in a trial of the OX40 agonist ivuxolimab. The receptors here all came from an adult with an advanced solid tumor such as melanoma, head and neck, liver or kidney cancer.

The CDR3 loop reads CASSIPGTQYF. CDR3 bases: TGTGCCAGCAGCATCCCCGGGACCCAGTACTTC. The chain couples TRBV11-2 to TRBJ2-5; no firm D call. This CDR3 contains 11 residues. CDR1 is SGHAT, CDR2 FQNNGV, per germline. V was shortened by 5 bases and J by 7 bases, with 8 bases between the two germline ends. Looking up the rest from reference TRBV11-2 and TRBJ2-5 gives the full variable domain: EAGVAQSPRYKIIEKRQSVAFWCNPISGHATLYWYQQILGQGPKLLIQFQNNGVVDDSQLPKDRFSAERLKGVDSTLKIQPAKLEDSAVYLCASSIPGTQYFGPGTRLLVL.

The rearrangement links TRBV7-9 to TRBJ2-7; D is uncertain. The CDR3 consists of 13 residues. The germline V gene encodes CDR1 SEHNR and CDR2 FQNEAQ (reference sequence). Trimming stripped 1 base from V and 4 bases from J, with 8 bases between. The CDR3 DNA follows: TGTGCCAGCAGCTTAGTTGGGGTGTACGAGCAGTACTTC. Encoded protein: CASSLVGVYEQYF.

V gene TRBV5-8 combines with J gene TRBJ2-1; a possible D gene is TRBD1 (6 bases). The CDR3 is 15 residues long. V shed 4 bases and J shed 4 bases, with 15 bases lying between them. Germline CDR1 and CDR2: SGHTS and YDEGEE. The CDR3 DNA reads as TGTGCCAGCAGCGTAGCCCGACAGGAGTACAATGAGCAGTTCTTC. It yields the protein CASSVARQEYNEQFF.

The chain is built from TRBV25-1 and TRBJ1-2, with D perhaps matching TRBD1 (5 bases). CDR1 MGHDK and CDR2 SYGVNS come from the germline V gene. Trimming shortened V by 6 bases and J by 4 bases, and 6 bases separated the two germline ends. There are 11 residues in the CDR3. The CDR3 bases are TGTGCCAGCAGGACAGTCTATGGCTACACCTTC. It specifies CASRTVYGYTF.

This clone has just one count. This sequence joins TRBV19 and TRBJ2-2; 10 nucleotides match TRBD1. CDR3 length equals 16 residues. Germline V gene sequence: CDR1 LNHDA, CDR2 SQIVND (reference sequence). Trimming removed 6 bases from V and 4 bases from J; junction bases left unmatched: 8. The CDR3 nucleotides are TGTGCCAGTAGCAACCGACAGGGGGCAGGCACCGGGGAGCTGTTTTTT. Its translation is CASSNRQGAGTGELFF.